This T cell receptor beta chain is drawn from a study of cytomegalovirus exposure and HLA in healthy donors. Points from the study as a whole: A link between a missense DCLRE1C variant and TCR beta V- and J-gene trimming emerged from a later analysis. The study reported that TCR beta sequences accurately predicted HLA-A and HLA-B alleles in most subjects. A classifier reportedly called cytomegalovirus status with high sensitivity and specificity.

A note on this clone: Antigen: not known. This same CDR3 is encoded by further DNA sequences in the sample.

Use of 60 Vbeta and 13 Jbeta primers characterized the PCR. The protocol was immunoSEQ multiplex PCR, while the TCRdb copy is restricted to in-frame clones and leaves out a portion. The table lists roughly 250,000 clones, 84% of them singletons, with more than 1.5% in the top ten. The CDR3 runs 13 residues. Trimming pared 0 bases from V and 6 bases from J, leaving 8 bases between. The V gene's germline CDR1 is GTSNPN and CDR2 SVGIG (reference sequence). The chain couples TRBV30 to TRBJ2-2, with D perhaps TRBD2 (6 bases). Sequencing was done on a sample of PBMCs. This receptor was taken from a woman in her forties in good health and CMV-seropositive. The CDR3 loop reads CAWSVPGAGELFF. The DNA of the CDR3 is TGTGCCTGGAGTGTACCGGGGGCCGGGGAGCTGTTTTTT.